The 25 T cell receptor beta chains given below trace back to one sample, sequenced in a study of T cell responses to AZD1222 COVID-19 vaccine. The assay was immunoSEQ multiplex PCR, and TCRdb's table has in-frame clones only and misses some. Here the sample spans about 110,000 clones, about 90% being singletons. Source: peripheral blood, taken 28 days after the second AZD1222 dose. These receptors were collected from an adult who received the AZD1222 COVID-19 vaccine.

The chain combines TRBV4-1 with TRBJ2-1, with TRBD2 as a possible D gene (5 bases). Germline V gives CDR1 MGHRA, CDR2 YSYEKL. The CDR3 length is 16 residues. Trimming took off 1 base at V and 5 bases at J, with 15 bases between the two ends. CDR3 loop: CASSQVSREFDNEQFF. The CDR3, as DNA: TGCGCCAGCAGCCAAGTGTCTAGGGAGTTTGACAATGAGCAGTTCTTC.

This clone has a handful of counts. V gene TRBV7-2 combines with J gene TRBJ1-4; D perhaps matches TRBD1 (5 bases). Looked up from germline, CDR1 is SGHTA and CDR2 is FQGNSA. The CDR3 spans 14 residues. V lost 5 bases, J lost 4 bases, and 11 bases lay in between. The CDR3 sequence is CASSTREGNEKLFF. CDR3 bases: TGTGCCAGCAGCACCAGGGAGGGTAATGAAAAACTGTTTTTT.

The rearrangement joins TRBV7-2 to TRBJ1-2; D is ambiguous. The CDR3 is 14 residues long. With 3 bases removed from V and 10 bases from J, the gap between germline ends came to 18 bases. Germline loops: CDR1 SGHTA, CDR2 FQGNSA. CDR3 sequence reads: CASSLDFSVIFYTF. CDR3 sequence (DNA): TGTGCCAGCAGCTTGGACTTTTCTGTCATTTTCTACACCTTC. Full variable domain (missing parts from reference TRBV7-2 and TRBJ1-2): GAGVSQSPSNKVTEKGKDVELRCDPISGHTALYWYRQSLGQGLEFLIYFQGNSAPDKSGLPSDRFSAERTGGSVSTLTIQRTQQEDSAVYLCASSLDFSVIFYTFGSGTRLTVV.

This chain uses TRBV11-3 with TRBJ2-3, with 8 bases that match TRBD2. The V and J ends lost 2 bases and 4 bases, in that order; junction bases with no gene match: 8. The CDR3 covers 16 residues. Germline assignment: CDR1 SGHNT and CDR2 YENEEA. CDR3 loop: CASSLSGGAVPDTQYF. DNA of the CDR3: TGTGCCAGCAGCTTATCCGGGGGGGCCGTTCCAGATACGCAGTATTTT.

V and J are TRBV21-1 and TRBJ2-2; TRBD1 was called by the table and not checked on the DNA. TRBV21-1 is deemed a pseudogene. The CDR3 has 17 residues. CDR3 sequence reads: CASSKDGTGLFAGELFF. In DNA form, the CDR3 reads TGTGCCAGCAGCAAAGATGGGACAGGGTTATTTGCCGGGGAGCTGTTTTTT.

This rearrangement joins TRBV10-3 to TRBJ2-2, with TRBD1 as a possible D gene (6 bases). Germline CDR1 and CDR2: ENHRY and SYGVKD. Trimming stripped 11 bases from V and 4 bases from J, with 17 bases between. This CDR3 contains 14 residues. In DNA form, the CDR3 reads TGTGCCCTCAATCCAGGGGACGGCACCGGGGAGCTGTTTTTT. Protein sequence: CALNPGDGTGELFF.

Remarks on this clone: One end of the junction varies from germline; a read error may be responsible. The chain uses TRBV5-3 and TRBJ2-1; D ambiguous. TRBV5-3 has ORF status, its function being uncertain. The CDR3 contains 9 residues. The CDR3 spells CARRLGMVF. For the CDR3, the DNA is TGTGCCAGACGGTTGGGAATGGTCTTC.

The chain couples TRBV6-2 or TRBV6-3 to TRBJ1-6, with D possibly being TRBD1 (5 bases). The germline V gene has CDR1 MNHEY and CDR2 SVGEGT. This CDR3 has 14 amino acids. V lost 6 bases, J lost 9 bases, and 15 bases lay in between. The CDR3 protein is CASSPGGRGSPLHF. The DNA for the CDR3 is TGTGCCAGCAGCCCCGGGGGGAGGGGTTCACCCCTCCACTTT.

The CDR3 is CASSRTAGTDSNQPQHF. The DNA of the CDR3 is TGTGCCAGCTCACGCACAGCCGGGACAGATAGCAATCAGCCCCAGCATTTT. J is TRBJ1-5 and V is TRBV18; TRBD1 matches 7 bases. Trimming cost V 4 bases and J 0 bases; bases outside gene matches: 9. The CDR3 is made up of 17 amino acids. Germline CDR1 and CDR2: KGHSH and LQKENI. Based on the CDR3 plus reference TRBV18 and TRBJ1-5, the full variable domain is NAGVMQNPRHLVRRRGQEARLRCSPMKGHSHVYWYRQLPEEGLKFMVYLQKENIIDESGMPKERFSAEFPKEGPSILRIQQVVRGDSAAYFCASSRTAGTDSNQPQHFGDGTRLSIL.

The CDR3 nucleotides are TGTGCCAGTAGTATAGGACCGGGACAGGGTCGAGAGGAGCAGTACTTC. Amino acids: CASSIGPGQGREEQYF. J is TRBJ2-7 and V is TRBV19, with 9 bases identical to TRBD1. This CDR3 is built from 16 residues. J gave up 7 bases and V 1 base, and 11 bases lay outside the gene matches. Germline assignment: CDR1 LNHDA and CDR2 SQIVND (reference sequence).

The chain is built from TRBV6-4 and TRBJ1-3; 8 nucleotides agree with TRBD1. Germline loops: CDR1 MRHNA, CDR2 SNTAGT. CDR3 size: 16 residues. CDR3 coding DNA: TGTGGCAAACTTCCGGGACAGGCGAGCTCTGGAAACACCATATATTTT. It yields the protein CGKLPGQASSGNTIYF.

This chain uses TRBV6-4 with TRBJ2-3, with TRBD2 identical over 12 bases. The CDR3 contains 16 residues. Germline-derived CDR1 and CDR2 are MRHNA and SNTAGT. The V and J ends lost 2 bases and 4 bases, in that order; junction bases with no gene match: 4. CDR3 nucleotides: TGTGCCAGCAGTGACCTAGCGGGGGGGTCCCCAGATACGCAGTATTTT. Encoded protein: CASSDLAGGSPDTQYF.

The V gene is TRBV6-6, the J gene TRBJ1-1, with D perhaps matching TRBD1 (5 bases). Trimming shortened V by 4 bases and J by 4 bases, and 13 bases separated the two germline ends. CDR3 length equals 14 residues. CDR1 and CDR2 from the germline V gene are MNHNY and SVGAGI (reference sequence). The CDR3 reads CASSLMTQGTEAFF. The CDR3 DNA sequence: TGTGCCAGCAGTTTAATGACCCAGGGCACTGAAGCTTTCTTT.

The rearrangement uses TRBV6-5 and TRBJ1-1; 7 bases map to TRBD1. Trimming removed 8 bases from V and 2 bases from J; junction bases left unmatched: 5. This CDR3 is built from 13 residues. Germline CDR1 reads MNHEY; CDR2 reads SVGAGI. CDR3 protein: CASLRGYNTEAFF. CDR3 nucleotides: TGTGCCAGCCTCAGGGGGTATAACACTGAAGCTTTCTTT.

J is TRBJ2-5 and V is TRBV6-4, with D perhaps matching TRBD1 (7 bases). Trimming stripped 10 bases from V and 5 bases from J, with 17 bases between. CDR1 MRHNA and CDR2 SNTAGT come from the germline V gene. The CDR3 runs to 13 residues. This CDR3 reads CATLQGGGETQYF. In DNA, the CDR3 is TGTGCCACCCTGCAGGGGGGCGGGGAGACCCAGTACTTC.

This chain links TRBV5-1 with TRBJ2-6, with D uncertain. Germline values: CDR1 SGHRS, CDR2 YFSETQ. The CDR3 has 15 residues. Deletions cut 0 bases from V and 1 base from J, with 5 bases between. In DNA form, the CDR3 reads TGCGCCAGCAGCTTGGTAGAGTCTGGGGCCAACGTCCTGACTTTC. Amino acids: CASSLVESGANVLTF.

This chain uses TRBV7-2 with TRBJ1-1; TRBD1 is a possible D gene (5 bases). Germline CDR1 SGHTA, CDR2 FQGNSA. With 3 bases removed from V and 5 bases from J, the gap between germline ends came to 19 bases. The CDR3 sequence is 16 residues long. This chain's CDR3 is CASSFSSDRRGTEAFF. CDR3 nucleotides: TGTGCCAGCAGCTTTTCCTCTGACAGACGGGGGACTGAAGCTTTCTTT.

This clone showed up just a few times. This chain connects TRBV7-2 to TRBJ2-5; 7 nucleotides match TRBD2. Germline trimming cut 5 bases from V and 5 bases from J; bases unmatched to any gene: 17. Looked up from germline, CDR1 is SGHTA and CDR2 is FQGNSA. This CDR3 has 17 amino acids. The CDR3 protein is CASSLREGAGRGETQYF. CDR3 DNA: TGTGCCAGCAGCCTCCGCGAGGGAGCGGGGCGGGGGGAGACCCAGTACTTC.

The chain recombines TRBV5-8 with TRBJ1-2; 7 positions match TRBD1. Looked up from germline, CDR1 is SGHTS and CDR2 is YDEGEE. The CDR3 sequence is 14 residues long. The V segment lost 3 bases and the J segment 0 bases; nucleotides outside the gene matches: 2. This CDR3 is CASSWDRSNYGYTF. The CDR3 DNA sequence: TGTGCCAGCAGCTGGGACAGATCTAACTATGGCTACACCTTC. The complete variable domain, with remaining parts taken from reference TRBV5-8 and TRBJ1-2, reads EAGVTQSPTHLIKTRGQQATLRCSPISGHTSVYWYQQALGLGLQFLLWYDEGEERNRGNFPPRFSGRQFPNYSSELNVNALELEDSALYLCASSWDRSNYGYTFGSGTRLTVV.

The DNA of the CDR3 is TGTGCCAGCAGCTTAGTCGTAGGGATTGGGTCTGGAAACACCATATATTTT. Protein sequence: CASSLVVGIGSGNTIYF. The chain couples TRBV7-6 to TRBJ1-3; unclear D gene. Germline lookup yields CDR1 SGHVS and CDR2 FNYEAQ. This CDR3 has 17 residues. The V and J ends lost 1 base and 1 base respectively, with 14 bases between them.

This chain links TRBV9 with TRBJ1-4; a possible D gene is TRBD1 (6 bases). The germline CDR1 and CDR2 sequences are SGDLS and YYNGEE. The germline V and J ends were trimmed by 4 bases and 5 bases, with 12 bases remaining between them. The CDR3 runs 14 residues. CDR3 loop: CASSRQETNEKLFF. CDR3 nucleotide sequence: TGTGCCAGCAGCAGACAGGAGACCAATGAAAAACTGTTTTTT.

The CDR3 DNA reads TGTGCCTGGAGTGAAATAATGTTTTTT. This sequence encodes CAWSEIMFF. The V and J genes are TRBV30 and TRBJ1-4; D is ambiguous. Trimming cost V 1 base and J 15 bases, with 6 bases left between them. The CDR3 is made up of 9 amino acids. From germline, CDR1 is GTSNPN and CDR2 SVGIG (reference sequence).

The chain joins TRBV4-3 to TRBJ1-6, with D possibly TRBD1 on 6 matching bases. V lost 4 bases and J 0 bases, leaving 16 bases between the germline ends. CDR3 length equals 18 residues. Germline V gene lookup returns CDR1 LGHNA and CDR2 YSLEER. The CDR3 nucleotides read TGCGCCAGCAGCCCCACACAGGGTAGGGGCTCCTATAATTCACCCCTCCACTTT. Protein sequence: CASSPTQGRGSYNSPLHF.

The V gene is TRBV20-1, the J gene TRBJ1-2; D unresolved. Per germline, CDR1 DFQATT and CDR2 SNEGSKA (reference sequence). Trimming cost V 3 bases and J 4 bases, with 6 bases left between them. CDR3 size: 11 residues. The chain's CDR3 is CSAREVYGYTF. CDR3 coding DNA: TGCAGTGCTAGGGAAGTCTATGGCTACACCTTC.

V and J are TRBV4-3 and TRBJ1-1; 7 bases line up with TRBD1. The junction had 2 bases not matched to a gene; V was cut back by 4 bases and J by 0 bases. CDR1 and CDR2 (germline): LGHNA, YSLEER. The CDR3 consists of 14 residues. This chain's CDR3 is CASSPDRMNTEAFF. In nucleotides, the CDR3 is TGCGCCAGCAGCCCGGACAGGATGAACACTGAAGCTTTCTTT.